The 11 T cell receptor beta chains in this list originate from one sample, sequenced in a study of response to subunit inactivated influenza vaccine. TCRdb passed the RT-PCR reads through MiXCR, listing each CDR3 protein once. Of roughly 650,000 distinct CDR3 sequences listed, about 15% are singletons. This material consisted of PBMCs from blood, taken less than 15 days before vaccination. These receptors all come from a man aged 50 to 60 who received an inactivated influenza vaccine.

The genes are TRBV11-3 and TRBJ2-1; 7 nucleotides match TRBD2. Germline trimming cut 3 bases from V and 6 bases from J; bases unmatched to any gene: 8. Germline V gene data show CDR1 as SGHNT and CDR2 as YENEEA. The CDR3 extends over 15 amino acids. The CDR3 DNA reads TGTGCCAGCAGCTTTGGTGGGAGGGTAGGCAATGAGCAGTTCTTC. Its protein product is CASSFGGRVGNEQFF.

There are a few counts of this clonotype. CDR3 DNA sequence: TGCAGTGCAAAGACTCGGGGACTAGCCAAAAACATTCAGTACTTC. This codes for CSAKTRGLAKNIQYF. J is TRBJ2-4 and V is TRBV20-1; D may be TRBD2 (6 bases). Trimming pared 6 bases from V and 0 bases from J, leaving 15 bases between. Germline V CDR1 and CDR2: DFQATT, SNEGSKA (reference sequence). This CDR3 region has 15 residues.

V and J are TRBV12-3 or TRBV12-4 and TRBJ1-1; TRBD1 might be the D (5 bases). The CDR3 is 16 residues long. Trimming shortened V by 1 base and J by 4 bases, and 16 bases separated the two germline ends. The CDR3 DNA is TGTGCCAGCAGTTTAGGGTGGGGTCAGGGTGGCACTGAAGCTTTCTTT. This gives the protein CASSLGWGQGGTEAFF.

This clonotype was seen more than once but under ten times. The CDR3 here is CASSFTTKVGELFF. CDR3 DNA sequence: TGTGCCAGCAGTTTTACCACAAAGGTCGGGGAGCTGTTTTTT. This rearrangement joins TRBV6-2 or TRBV6-3 to TRBJ2-2; D gene ambiguous. V lost 4 bases to trimming and J lost 7 bases, with 13 bases between them. CDR1 and CDR2 from the germline V gene are MNHEY and SVGEGT. The CDR3 totals 14 residues.

The chain employs TRBV20-1 and TRBJ2-7; 10 nucleotides match TRBD1. CDR3 length equals 13 residues. The germline gives CDR1 DFQATT, CDR2 SNEGSKA (reference sequence). V lost 6 bases, J lost 5 bases, and 7 bases stayed unmatched. The CDR3 region is CSAKTGGTDEQYF. CDR3 nucleotides: TGCAGTGCCAAGACAGGGGGCACGGACGAGCAGTACTTC.

This clonotype was seen only a few times. The chain is built from TRBV10-3 and TRBJ1-6; 11 positions match TRBD1. Germline V gene sequence: CDR1 ENHRY, CDR2 SYGVKD. The CDR3 covers 17 residues. J was trimmed by 7 bases and V by 0 bases; bases with no gene match: 5. The CDR3 spells CAISESRDRGTNSPLHF. CDR3 DNA sequence: TGTGCCATCAGTGAGTCCCGGGACAGGGGGACGAATTCACCCCTCCACTTT.

This clonotype was observed many times. The CDR3 is CASSLQGGNTIYF. CDR3 nucleotide sequence: TGTGCCAGCAGTTTGCAGGGCGGAAACACCATATATTTT. V usage is TRBV12-3 or TRBV12-4 and J usage is TRBJ1-3; perhaps TRBD1 as D (5 bases). Trimming took 3 bases from V and 4 from J, leaving 7 bases between them. The CDR3 consists of 13 residues.

This clonotype has just a few counts. The chain combines TRBV18 with TRBJ2-1, with 9 bases lining up with TRBD2. With V trimmed by 0 bases and J by 5 bases, 2 bases remained unmatched. Germline CDR1 and CDR2: KGHSH and LQKENI. The CDR3 has 15 residues. The DNA for the CDR3 is TGTGCCAGCTCACCACCCAGCGGGGGGCACAATGAGCAGTTCTTC. It translates to CASSPPSGGHNEQFF.

The J gene is TRBJ2-7, the V gene TRBV29-1, with 11 bases lining up with TRBD2. Per the germline V gene, CDR1 is SQVTM and CDR2 is ANQGSEA. V gave up 3 bases and J gave up 5 bases; unmatched junction bases: 6. The CDR3 has 14 residues. CDR3 coding DNA: TGCAGCGTTGATCGGTTTAGCGGGGGGGACGAGCAGTACTTC. It specifies CSVDRFSGGDEQYF.

This clonotype has more than one count but fewer than ten. The CDR3 reads CASRQGNGETQYF. The CDR3 bases are TGTGCCAGCAGACAGGGAAACGGAGAGACCCAGTACTTC. The chain is built from TRBV28 and TRBJ2-5, with D perhaps matching TRBD1 (6 bases). CDR1 is MDHEN and CDR2 is SYDVKM in the germline V gene. This CDR3 is 13 amino acids long. Deletions cut 6 bases from V and 4 bases from J, with 12 bases between.

This clonotype was seen a few times. V and J are TRBV7-2 and TRBJ2-2; D uncertain. V gave up 2 bases and J gave up 1 base, with 5 bases separating them. CDR1 is SGHTA, CDR2 FQGNSA, per germline. This CDR3 is 14 amino acids long. The CDR3 region has the DNA TGTGCCAGCAGCTTACACAGGAACACCGGGGAGCTGTTTTTT. Translating gives CASSLHRNTGELFF.